This T cell receptor beta chain was profiled in a study of OX40 agonist ivuxolimab in advanced cancers. In the study overall: Ivuxolimab was an agonistic, fully human IgG2 monoclonal antibody directed against OX40 (CD134), a costimulatory receptor. Intravenous ivuxolimab was administered to patients every 2 weeks at six dose levels: 0.01, 0.1, 0.3, 1.5, 3 and 10 mg/kg. Of the approximately 54 patients in dose escalation, approximately 20 had hepatocellular carcinoma, roughly 15 had melanoma, 9 had renal cell carcinoma and 9 had head and neck cancer. In the dose-escalation cohort, 75% to 90% of patients were male, and the mean age was roughly 56 years with a range of roughly 20 to 79. Patients were allowed to have had prior anti-PD-1, anti-PD-L1 or anti-CTLA-4 therapy, and 40% to 45% of the dose-escalation patients had been treated with checkpoint inhibitors. Partial responses occurred in three dose-escalation patients: two with cutaneous melanoma and one with hepatocellular carcinoma. The point of sequencing TCRbeta in the periphery was to test whether ivuxolimab changed TCR sequence diversity and drove clonal T-cell expansion. The paper covers the monotherapy dose-escalation part of the phase I ivuxolimab trial, which included N of about 50 patients.

A word on this clone: What this receptor recognizes is not known. Base qualities are not provided; no much larger clone lies one nucleotide away.

Patients with a history of autoimmune disease or receiving systemic immunosuppression were excluded from the trial. In every dose cohort, peripheral blood was drawn for TCR sequencing at baseline, cycle 4 day 1, and cycle 7 day 1. Samples came from an open-label, multicenter, first-in-human phase I dose-escalation trial of ivuxolimab. Adults with locally advanced or metastatic head and neck squamous cell, hepatocellular, melanoma or renal cell carcinoma were enrolled in the trial. CD4+ and CD8+ T cells were sorted separately from peripheral blood before TCR sequencing. Its CDR3 holds 16 amino acids, cysteine through phenylalanine. Solely the CDR3 DNA is kept, with 48 bases framed from the first base. CDR1 and CDR2 (SGHRS, YFSETQ) derive from the germline V gene. At the junction V is shortened by 0 bases and J by 6 bases; bases outside the gene matches: 7. Overall study outcomes, separate from this receptor: After ivuxolimab, expanded clones were on average more numerous among CD8+ T cells than among CD4+ T cells. Partial responders in the 0.1-3.0 mg/kg groups had among the lowest normalized peripheral clonal expansion, especially among CD8+ T cells. At doses from 0.1 to 3.0 mg/kg, clonal expansion was seen in both CD4+ and CD8+ blood T cells between baseline and week 6. Low levels of normalized T-cell clonal expansion were also seen in some patients who did not respond. The antigen specificity of the clonally expanded peripheral T cells was not determined.

For sequencing of the TCRbeta CDR3 region, genomic DNA was extracted from the sorted cells. The immunoSEQ Assay was used to sequence the TCRbeta CDR3 regions. This is the immuneACCESS table as TCRdb keeps it, with only in-frame sequences that have V and J called. A part of the clones is gone; compared with another copy, unresolved V genes explain less than half, and the rest is unexplained. In all, the sample holds roughly 100,000 clones, and roughly 90% of those were seen once. The leading ten clones occupy approximately 0.16% of the sample. The receptor was derived from an adult with an advanced solid tumor such as melanoma, head and neck, liver or kidney cancer. The sample in question was CD4+ or CD8+ T cells sorted from blood, obtained in a trial of the OX40 agonist ivuxolimab. Here the chain combines TRBV5-1 and TRBJ2-2; a stretch of 8 junction bases matches TRBD1. The base sequence is TGCGCCAGCAGCTTGGTATTCAGGGGGCGTTCCGGGGAGCTGTTTTTT. The encoded protein is CASSLVFRGRSGELFF.